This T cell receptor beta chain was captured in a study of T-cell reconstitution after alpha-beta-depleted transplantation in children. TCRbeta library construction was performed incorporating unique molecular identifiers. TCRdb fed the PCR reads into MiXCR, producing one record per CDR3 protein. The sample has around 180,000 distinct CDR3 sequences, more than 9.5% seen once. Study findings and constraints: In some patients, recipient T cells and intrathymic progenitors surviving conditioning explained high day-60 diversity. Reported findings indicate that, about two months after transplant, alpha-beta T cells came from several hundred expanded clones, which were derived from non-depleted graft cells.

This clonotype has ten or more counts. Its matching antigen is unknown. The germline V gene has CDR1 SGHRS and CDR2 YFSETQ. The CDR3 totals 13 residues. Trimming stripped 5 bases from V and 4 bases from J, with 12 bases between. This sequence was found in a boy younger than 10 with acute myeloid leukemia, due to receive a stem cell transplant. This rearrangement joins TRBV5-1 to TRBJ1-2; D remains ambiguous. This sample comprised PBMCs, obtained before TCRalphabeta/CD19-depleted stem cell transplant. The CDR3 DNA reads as TGCGCCAGCAGGCCCGAGGTTACCTATGGCTACACCTTC. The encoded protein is CASRPEVTYGYTF.